This T cell receptor (beta chain) came from a study of blood T cell repertoires in COVID-19. Study details: Acute and convalescent COVID-19 samples came from the United States, Italy and Spain. In each case, the material was cDNA or gDNA derived from T cells, B-cell-depleted T cells, or PBMCs.

Original analysis: It was from reference gene primer amplification that nucleated cell counts were estimated. Data came from immunoSEQ multiplex PCR; TCRdb stores just in-frame clones and leaves some out. The V and J calls and clone size come from that table; D and trimming were worked out from the DNA. Among about 260,000 clones, around four fifths were seen once, and the ten largest hold around 1.8%. The clonotype comes from a woman over 75 with acute or convalescent COVID-19. Sequencing used peripheral blood.

Here the CDR3 DNA reads TGTGCCAGCAGCTTACTAAGCGGGAGTGGTATCGGGGAGCTGTTTTTT. Its protein product is CASSLLSGSGIGELFF. This rearrangement joins TRBV7-2 to TRBJ2-2; 8 bases are a match to TRBD2. Trimming at V came to 2 bases and at J to 7 bases, leaving 9 bases not matched to a gene. The germline V gene encodes CDR1 SGHTA and CDR2 FQGNSA. The CDR3 covers 16 residues.